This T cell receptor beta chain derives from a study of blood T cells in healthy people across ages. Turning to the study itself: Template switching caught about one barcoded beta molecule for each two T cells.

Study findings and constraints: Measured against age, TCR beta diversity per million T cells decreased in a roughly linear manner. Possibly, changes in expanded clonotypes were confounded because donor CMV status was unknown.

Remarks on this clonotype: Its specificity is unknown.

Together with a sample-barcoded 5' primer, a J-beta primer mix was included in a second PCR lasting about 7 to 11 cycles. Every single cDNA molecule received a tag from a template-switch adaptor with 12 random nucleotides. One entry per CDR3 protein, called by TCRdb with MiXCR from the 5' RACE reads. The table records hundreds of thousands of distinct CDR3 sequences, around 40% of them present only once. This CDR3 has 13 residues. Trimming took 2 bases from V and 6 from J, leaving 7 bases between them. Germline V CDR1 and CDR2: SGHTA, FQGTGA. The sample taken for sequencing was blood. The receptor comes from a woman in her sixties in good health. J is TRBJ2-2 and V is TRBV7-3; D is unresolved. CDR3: CASSLRSAGELFF. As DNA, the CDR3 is TGTGCCAGCAGCTTACGATCCGCCGGGGAGCTGTTTTTT.